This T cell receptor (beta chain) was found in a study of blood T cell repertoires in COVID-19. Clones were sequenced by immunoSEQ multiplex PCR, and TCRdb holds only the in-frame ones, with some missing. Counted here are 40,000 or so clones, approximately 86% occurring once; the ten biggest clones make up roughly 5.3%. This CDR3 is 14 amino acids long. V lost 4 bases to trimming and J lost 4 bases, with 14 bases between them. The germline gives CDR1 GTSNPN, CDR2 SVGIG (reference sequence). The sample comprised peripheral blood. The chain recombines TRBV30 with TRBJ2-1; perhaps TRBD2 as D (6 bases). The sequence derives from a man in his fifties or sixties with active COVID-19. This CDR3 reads CAWIRGTPYNEQFF. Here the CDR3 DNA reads TGTGCCTGGATACGCGGGACTCCATACAATGAGCAGTTCTTC.